This T cell receptor beta chain was profiled in a study of T cells in Graves' hyperthyroidism and ophthalmopathy. Broader study findings: The model identified upcoming ophthalmopathy a median approximately six months ahead of onset. Also found in blood were most expanded thyroid clonotypes above 0.001.

Extraction of PBMCs used about 9.2 ml of fresh peripheral blood. With regard to this clonotype: Its antigen is currently unknown.

Amplification of TCR beta CDR3 regions was performed using RNA transcripts as template. HTBI primers drove first-round RT-PCR of the TCR CDR3. TCRdb reanalysed the multiplex PCR reads using MiXCR and keeps one entry per CDR3 protein. Seen here are 700,000 or so distinct CDR3 sequences, around 15% observed once, and the top ten hold about 8.4%. There are 15 residues in the CDR3. Germline V gene lookup returns CDR1 SGDLS and CDR2 YYNGEE. V was shortened by 2 bases and J by 6 bases, with 18 bases between the two germline ends. The sample was blood. The clonotype comes from a young man with Graves' hyperthyroidism. The V call is TRBV9, the J call TRBJ2-7; D could derive from TRBD1 or TRBD2 (5 bases each). CDR3 amino acids: CASSVGGGPASEQYF. The CDR3 DNA sequence: TGTGCCAGCAGCGTCGGTGGGGGACCCGCTAGCGAGCAGTACTTC.